This T cell receptor beta chain was identified during a study of shared clonotypes between healthy human individuals. Notes on the study in general: Generally, naive subsets (rather than memory subsets) showed larger estimated richness. What limited the represented genetic and exposure-history diversity was the small number of donors. The study found approximately 5% of naive CD4 clonotypes shared across a handful of donors. Despite large depth, rarefaction showed incomplete sorted-subset sequencing.

Generated by immunoSEQ multiplex PCR, the TCRdb table keeps only in-frame clones and is missing some. The sample lists 2 million to 2.5 million clones, around 95% seen once, with around 0.13% in the top ten. As for this clone: Antigen: not known.

The TCR was taken from a man between 18 and 35 years old in good health. Sequenced: naive CD4+ T cells sorted from blood. Subset: CD45RA+ positively selected.

The CDR3 here is CASSLDLPLAGYGYTF. The CDR3 nucleotides are TGTGCCAGCAGCTTAGATTTGCCCCTGGCGGGCTATGGCTACACCTTC. The chain couples TRBV11-2 to TRBJ1-2; D is ambiguous. This CDR3 is built from 16 residues. V lost 0 bases, J lost 4 bases, and 15 bases lay in between. The germline gives CDR1 SGHAT, CDR2 FQNNGV.